This T cell receptor beta chain is drawn from a study of T-cell reconstitution after alpha-beta-depleted transplantation in children. The CDR3 sequence is 15 residues long. V was cut by 1 base and J by 6 bases, with 15 bases left in between. CDR1 is SGHVS and CDR2 is FNYEAQ in the germline V gene. This clonotype appeared a few times. The authors prepared the TCRbeta library with unique molecular identifiers. TCRdb redid the calling of the PCR reads with MiXCR, one entry per CDR3 protein. The sample records some 140,000 distinct CDR3 sequences, about a tenth being singletons. The sample was PBMCs, mostly from graft donor cells, taken 180 days after TCRalphabeta/CD19-depleted stem cell transplant. The V call is TRBV7-6, the J call TRBJ1-2; D is undetermined. The receptor was derived from a girl younger than two who had a stem cell transplant for combined immunodeficiency, so the T cells may come from the graft donor. CDR3 DNA sequence: TGTGCCAGCAGCTTAGGTCCGGGGATCCCTAATGGCTACACCTTC. It encodes CASSLGPGIPNGYTF.